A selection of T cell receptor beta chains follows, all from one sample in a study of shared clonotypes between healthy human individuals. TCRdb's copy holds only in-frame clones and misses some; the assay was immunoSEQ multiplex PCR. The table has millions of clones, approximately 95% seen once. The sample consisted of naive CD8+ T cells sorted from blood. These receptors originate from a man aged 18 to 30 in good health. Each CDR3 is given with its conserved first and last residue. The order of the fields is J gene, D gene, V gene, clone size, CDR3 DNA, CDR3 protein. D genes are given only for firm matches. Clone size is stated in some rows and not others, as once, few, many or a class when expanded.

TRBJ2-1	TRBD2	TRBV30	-	TGTGCCTGGACTAGCGGAAACCACAATGAGCAGTTCTTC	CAWTSGNHNEQFF
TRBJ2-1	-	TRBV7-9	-	TGTGCCAGCAGCTCGGGACTTACAATTTACCAGCAGTTCTTC	CASSSGLTIYQQFF
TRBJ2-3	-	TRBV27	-	TGTGCCAGCAGTCAGACTTCTAGCACAGATACGCAGTATTTT	CASSQTSSTDTQYF
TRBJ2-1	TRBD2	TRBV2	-	TGTGCCAGCACGGGACTAGCGGGATCTGAGCAGTTCTTC	CASTGLAGSEQFF
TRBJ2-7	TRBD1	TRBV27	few	TGTGCCAGCAGTTTCGCAGGGGGCTCCTACGAGCAGTACTTC	CASSFAGGSYEQYF
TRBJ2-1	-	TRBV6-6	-	TGTGCCAGCAGTTACAACGAGCTCGATGAGCAGTTCTTC	CASSYNELDEQFF
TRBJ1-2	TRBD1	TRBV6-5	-	TGTGCCAGCACCCTGCAGGGGGCGGACTATGGCTACACCTTC	CASTLQGADYGYTF
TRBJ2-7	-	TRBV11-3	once	TGTGCCAGCAGCCGACGGTCTTCCTACGAGCAGTACTTC	CASSRRSSYEQYF
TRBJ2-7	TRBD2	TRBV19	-	TGTGCCAGTAGTTTAAGCGGGGCCTTCTCCTACGAGCAGTACTTC	CASSLSGAFSYEQYF
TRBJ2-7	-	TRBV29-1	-	TGCAGCGTTGCCACAGGGGGGGCCTACGAGCAGTACTTC	CSVATGGAYEQYF
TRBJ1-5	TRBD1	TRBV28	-	TGTGCCAGCAGTTGGGACAGGGGGCGGGATCAGCCCCAGCATTTT	CASSWDRGRDQPQHF
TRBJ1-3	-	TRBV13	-	TGTGCCAGCAGCTTAGGACACACTGGAAACACCATATATTTT	CASSLGHTGNTIYF
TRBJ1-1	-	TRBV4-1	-	TGCGCCAGCAGCCAATTTTTAAGCACCTCGAACACTGAAGCTTTCTTT	CASSQFLSTSNTEAFF
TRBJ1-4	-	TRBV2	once	TGTGCCAGCAGGGCAGGGGAGGGAAAACTGTTTTTT	CASRAGEGKLFF
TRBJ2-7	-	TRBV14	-	TGTGCCAGCAGCCCTTGGTCCGGGGCCCACTCCTACGAGCAGTACTTC	CASSPWSGAHSYEQYF
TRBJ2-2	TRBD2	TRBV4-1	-	TGCGCCAGCAGCCAAGGGGCTAGCGGGCGGGGCGGGGAGCTGTTTTTT	CASSQGASGRGGELFF
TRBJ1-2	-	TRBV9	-	TGTGCCAGCTCTGTCGGACTAGTCTACACCTTC	CASSVGLVYTF
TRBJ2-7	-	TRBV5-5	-	TGTGCCAGCAGCCCAGACTTGCACTACGAGCAGTACTTC	CASSPDLHYEQYF
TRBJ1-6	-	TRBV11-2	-	TGTGCCAGCAGCTTAGGCCAGGGTAGTTCACCCCTCCACTTT	CASSLGQGSSPLHF
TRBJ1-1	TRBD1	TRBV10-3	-	TGTGCCATCAGTGATGATCGACAGGGGAACACTGAAGCTTTCTTT	CAISDDRQGNTEAFF
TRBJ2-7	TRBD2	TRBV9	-	TGTGCCAGCAACGGGGGGTCCCAGTTCTACGAGCAGTACTTC	CASNGGSQFYEQYF
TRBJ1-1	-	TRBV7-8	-	TGTGCCAGCAGCTGGTTCATAGGTGGTGAAGCTTTCTTT	CASSWFIGGEAFF
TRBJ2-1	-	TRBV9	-	TGTGCCAGCAGCGTAGGCGGGTCCACGGGGAATGAGCAGTTCTTC	CASSVGGSTGNEQFF
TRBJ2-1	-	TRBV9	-	TGTGCCAGCAGCGTAGTAGATTCCTACGAGCAGTTCTTC	CASSVVDSYEQFF